This T cell receptor beta chain came from a study of blood T cell repertoires in COVID-19. Study-wide background: Some COVID-19 samples were acute and others convalescent; all came from the United States, Italy and Spain.

The V end lost 7 bases, the J end lost 7 bases, and 17 bases lay between the germline ends. The CDR3 runs 14 residues. The germline V gene encodes CDR1 MDHEN and CDR2 SYDVKM. In terms of age and location, participants ranged from roughly 18 to 95 years and lived in about two dozen US areas. Repertoires were generated with immunoSEQ multiplex PCR, while TCRdb's copy carries only in-frame clones and drops some. Among under 400,000 clones listed, more than 70% were seen once. The V and J genes are TRBV28 and TRBJ1-5; TRBD1 might be the D (6 bases). This receptor was identified in a woman in her twenties or thirties who had been exposed to COVID-19. Sequencing was carried out using PBMCs or T cells enriched from blood (not recorded which). CDR3 nucleotides: TGTGCCAGCATGGTTTTACAGGGAGAACAGCCCCAGCATTTT. Amino acid sequence: CASMVLQGEQPQHF.